The T cell receptor (beta chain) described here comes from a study of T cell repertoires in cytomegalovirus infection. Study conclusions and caveats: People with CMV and the relevant HLA were identified by cumulative public TCR beta family frequency. CMV-specific TCR beta clonotypes restricted by HLA-C were the ones dominating the ex vivo response.

The CDR3 extends over 16 amino acids. CDR1 and CDR2 (germline): MNHEY, SVGEGT. Worth noting for this clonotype: What it binds is unknown. This may be a read error: a much more frequent sequence differs by one nucleotide.

Via MiXCR, TCRdb re-called the reads, giving one row per CDR3 protein. The top ten clones hold about 1.5% of a sample with about 250,000 distinct CDR3 sequences, approximately 13% of them seen once. This chain joins TRBV6-2 or TRBV6-3 and TRBJ2-5; the match to TRBD2 covers 15 bases. Sequencing was performed on PBMCs. The TCR sequence derives from a human donor in good health (CMV status not recorded). Some clones in this sample may be carry-over from other donors' samples. This CDR3 is CARSYPGLAGGETQYF. DNA for the CDR3: TGTGCCCGCAGTTACCCCGGACTAGCGGGAGGGGAGACCCAGTACTTC.